A single sample is the source of the 30 T cell receptor beta chains below, sequenced in a study of cytomegalovirus exposure and HLA in healthy donors. PCR employed 60 Vbeta and 13 Jbeta primers. TCRdb's copy holds only in-frame clones and misses some; the assay was immunoSEQ multiplex PCR. The data contain approximately 160,000 clones, around 75% of them singletons. The specimen was PBMCs. The receptors shown here come from a man aged 18 to 35 in good health and CMV-seronegative.

This clone was seen only a few times. The chain employs TRBV6-6 and TRBJ1-2; 10 bases are a match to TRBD1. The CDR3 totals 14 residues. Trimming removed 6 bases from V and 2 bases from J; junction bases left unmatched: 3. Germline CDR1 reads MNHNY; CDR2 reads SVGAGI (reference sequence). This chain's CDR3 is CASSRDRGNYGYTF. The DNA of the CDR3 is TGTGCCAGCAGCCGGGACAGGGGAAACTATGGCTACACCTTC.

This chain joins TRBV2 and TRBJ2-5, with 7 bases aligning to TRBD2. The CDR3 totals 15 residues. The germline gives CDR1 SNHLY, CDR2 FYNNEI. The V gene end was trimmed by 3 bases and the J gene end by 0 bases; junction bases not matched to a gene: 4. CDR3 residues: CASSDQLAHQETQYF. The CDR3, as DNA: TGTGCCAGCAGTGACCAACTAGCGCACCAAGAGACCCAGTACTTC.

The chain couples TRBV7-2 to TRBJ2-3; 12 bases map to TRBD2. The CDR3 has 15 amino acids. From germline, CDR1 is SGHTA and CDR2 FQGNSA. Germline trimming cut 5 bases from V and 4 bases from J; bases unmatched to any gene: 4. CDR3 residues: CASSPTSGSADTQYF. CDR3 bases: TGTGCCAGCAGCCCGACTAGCGGGAGTGCAGATACGCAGTATTTT.

V and J are TRBV2 and TRBJ2-1, with 8 positions matching TRBD1. This CDR3 is built from 13 residues. Per the germline V gene, CDR1 is SNHLY and CDR2 is FYNNEI. J lost 8 bases, V lost 6 bases, and 6 bases had no gene match. In DNA, the CDR3 is TGTGCCAGCAGCCTCGGACAGGGCTATGAGCAGTTCTTC. Its translation is CASSLGQGYEQFF.

The genes are TRBV7-2 and TRBJ2-7; 10 nucleotides line up with TRBD2. The germline CDR1 and CDR2 sequences are SGHTA and FQGNSA. The CDR3 totals 14 residues. V lost 4 bases, J lost 2 bases, and 2 bases stayed unmatched. The CDR3 spells CASSSAGGPYEQYF. The CDR3 DNA is TGTGCCAGCAGCTCAGCGGGAGGGCCCTACGAGCAGTACTTC.

The chain employs TRBV6-6 and TRBJ2-2, with 9 nucleotides matching TRBD1. The CDR3 is 16 residues long. V was pared by 0 bases and J by 2 bases, with 1 base of the junction left unmatched. Germline V lookup: CDR1 MNHNY, CDR2 SVGAGI (reference sequence). The CDR3 protein is CASSYSGQGNTGELFF. In DNA form, the CDR3 reads TGTGCCAGCAGTTACTCGGGACAGGGTAACACCGGGGAGCTGTTTTTT.

The rearrangement joins TRBV7-6 to TRBJ2-1; TRBD2 matches at 9 bases. V trimming: 5 bases; J trimming: 8 bases; junction bases outside the gene matches: 13. CDR3 length: 16 amino acids. In germline, CDR1 is SGHVS, CDR2 FNYEAQ. The CDR3 loop reads CASSPGVAGEGDEQFF. The DNA for the CDR3 is TGTGCCAGCAGCCCGGGCGTAGCGGGAGAAGGAGATGAGCAGTTCTTC.

The chain uses TRBV7-2 and TRBJ2-5; unclear D gene. V was shortened by 5 bases and J by 5 bases, with 18 bases between the two germline ends. Germline V CDR1 and CDR2: SGHTA, FQGNSA. This CDR3 contains 15 residues. CDR3 nucleotide sequence: TGTGCCAGCAGCCCCACCCGGTCACTTTTGGAGACCCAGTACTTC. This translates into CASSPTRSLLETQYF.

The chain links TRBV7-2 to TRBJ2-5; 10 nucleotides match TRBD2. This CDR3 region has 12 residues. The germline CDR1 and CDR2 sequences are SGHTA and FQGNSA. The CDR3 here is CAVLAGLETQYF. The CDR3, as DNA: TGTGCAGTACTAGCGGGATTGGAGACCCAGTACTTC.

The rearrangement uses TRBV27 and TRBJ1-2; D not certain. CDR3 length: 13 amino acids. The germline V gene encodes CDR1 MNHEY and CDR2 SMNVEV (reference sequence). V was clipped by 6 bases and J by 2 bases, with 10 bases between them. CDR3 protein: CASSSTFNYGYTF. As DNA, the CDR3 is TGTGCCAGCAGCTCCACATTCAACTATGGCTACACCTTC.

The chain carries TRBV29-1 and TRBJ2-7; a possible D gene is TRBD2 (6 bases). Per germline, CDR1 SQVTM and CDR2 ANQGSEA. Between the trimmed V and J ends, which lost 5 bases and 3 bases, there was a span of 14 bases. CDR3 length equals 13 residues. The CDR3 here is CSVSGGTYYEQYF. The CDR3 DNA is TGCAGCGTTTCCGGCGGGACTTACTACGAGCAGTACTTC.

V gene TRBV15 combines with J gene TRBJ1-1; D might be TRBD1 (6 bases). Germline CDR1 is LNHNV and CDR2 is YYDKDF (reference sequence). The V end lost 1 base, the J end lost 6 bases, and 18 bases lay between the germline ends. The length of the CDR3 is 16 residues. The CDR3 is CATSRGRGALSAEAFF. The CDR3, as DNA: TGTGCCACCAGCAGAGGGCGGGGGGCGCTTTCGGCTGAAGCTTTCTTT.

The chain has TRBV27 and TRBJ2-3; D might be TRBD2 (5 bases). V lost 5 bases and J lost 0, with 12 bases in between. This CDR3 is 15 amino acids long. The germline gives CDR1 MNHEY, CDR2 SMNVEV (reference sequence). The CDR3 sequence is CASSPDWRSTDTQYF. DNA of the CDR3: TGTGCCAGCAGTCCTGACTGGAGGAGCACAGATACGCAGTATTTT.

The rearrangement uses TRBV27 and TRBJ2-1, with D possibly matching TRBD2 (6 bases). Per the germline V gene, CDR1 is MNHEY and CDR2 is SMNVEV (reference sequence). The CDR3 covers 14 residues. Trimming left V 6 bases short and J 2 bases short, with 11 bases between. This CDR3 reads CASREGGTYNEQFF. The CDR3 DNA reads TGTGCCAGCAGGGAGGGAGGAACCTACAATGAGCAGTTCTTC.

The chain uses TRBV18 and TRBJ2-7; a possible D gene is TRBD2 (6 bases). Germline V gene sequence: CDR1 KGHSH, CDR2 LQKENI. The V end lost 4 bases, the J end lost 2 bases, and 15 bases lay between the germline ends. This CDR3 spans 15 amino acids. The CDR3: CASSRSGGRTYEQYF. The DNA of the CDR3 is TGTGCCAGCTCACGGAGTGGAGGGAGAACCTACGAGCAGTACTTC.

The V gene is TRBV4-1, the J gene TRBJ2-3; 10 bases line up with TRBD2. The junction had 8 bases not matched to a gene; V was cut back by 2 bases and J by 6 bases. The CDR3 loop spans 16 amino acids. Germline values: CDR1 MGHRA, CDR2 YSYEKL. CDR3 amino acids: CASSQRTSGLGDTQYF. CDR3 DNA: TGCGCCAGCAGCCAACGGACTAGCGGCCTGGGGGATACGCAGTATTTT.

The chain couples TRBV6-5 to TRBJ2-7, with D possibly TRBD1 on 5 matching bases. The CDR3 is 13 amino acids. Trimming took 5 bases from V and 2 from J, leaving 10 bases between them. From germline, CDR1 is MNHEY and CDR2 SVGAGI. CDR3 sequence (DNA): TGTGCCAGCAGTAGACAGATTACCTACGAGCAGTACTTC. This translates into CASSRQITYEQYF.

The chain couples TRBV7-2 to TRBJ2-7; perhaps TRBD2 as D (6 bases). V dropped 1 base and J dropped 12 bases, with 16 bases sitting between them. Germline V lookup: CDR1 SGHTA, CDR2 FQGNSA. This CDR3 is built from 13 residues. The CDR3 bases are TGTGCCAGCAGCTTAGGCGTCCGGGACTCCTCGTACTTC. Amino acid sequence: CASSLGVRDSSYF.

CDR3 sequence reads: CASKGTVSSYEQYF. The CDR3 DNA follows: TGTGCCAGCAAAGGGACAGTTAGCTCCTACGAGCAGTACTTC. This chain links TRBV6-5 with TRBJ2-7; 7 bases are a match to TRBD1. Losses at the gene ends were 7 bases for V and 0 bases for J; bases not matched to a gene: 6. The CDR3 spans 14 residues. In germline, CDR1 is MNHEY, CDR2 SVGAGI.

The chain couples TRBV14 to TRBJ2-5; D gene uncertain. Trimming cost V 5 bases and J 7 bases, with 17 bases left between them. The CDR3 has 14 residues. Germline lookup yields CDR1 SGHDN and CDR2 FVKESK. As DNA, the CDR3 is TGTGCCAGCAGCATCCCGGGTTCCGGTACGACCCAGTACTTC. Translated: CASSIPGSGTTQYF.

V usage is TRBV6-6 and J usage is TRBJ2-7; 8 bases match TRBD1. V shed 2 bases and J 4 bases; nucleotides not matched to a gene: 4. CDR3 length: 14 residues. The germline V gene has CDR1 MNHNY and CDR2 SVGAGI (reference sequence). CDR3 sequence reads: CASSYTGQEYEQYF. The CDR3 DNA sequence: TGTGCCAGCAGTTACACGGGACAGGAATACGAGCAGTACTTC.

This clone has more than one count but fewer than ten. CDR3 bases: TGTGCCAGCAGCCCGAAGCGGCGGAGCACAGATACGCAGTATTTT. Amino acid sequence: CASSPKRRSTDTQYF. V usage is TRBV7-9 and J usage is TRBJ2-3; D possibly corresponds to TRBD2 (5 bases). Germline values: CDR1 SEHNR, CDR2 FQNEAQ (reference sequence). This CDR3 is 15 amino acids long. Trimming cost V 5 bases and J 0 bases, with 12 bases left between them.

This clone was detected only a few times. The rearrangement uses TRBV10-1 and TRBJ2-7, with D possibly matching TRBD1 (6 bases). Germline V lookup: CDR1 WNHNN, CDR2 SYGVQD (reference sequence). This CDR3 is 14 amino acids long. Between the trimmed V and J ends, which lost 5 bases and 2 bases, there was a span of 13 bases. CDR3 loop: CASSQGTPAYEQYF. DNA for the CDR3: TGCGCCAGCAGTCAGGGGACCCCCGCCTACGAGCAGTACTTC.

This chain links TRBV11-3 with TRBJ2-1, with D hard to call. From germline, CDR1 is SGHNT and CDR2 YENEEA. V shed 1 base and J shed 6 bases, with 10 bases lying between them. The CDR3 has 14 residues. CDR3 bases: TGTGCCAGCAGCTTAGCCACTACTATCAATGAGCAGTTCTTC. This encodes CASSLATTINEQFF. Variable domain in full (rest from reference TRBV11-3 and TRBJ2-1): EAGVVQSPRYKIIEKKQPVAFWCNPISGHNTLYWYLQNLGQGPELLIRYENEEAVDDSQLPKDRFSAERLKGVDSTLKIQPAELGDSAVYLCASSLATTINEQFFGPGTRLTVL.

This chain links TRBV4-1 with TRBJ2-1, with 8 bases lining up with TRBD1. Trimming removed 8 bases from V and 4 bases from J; junction bases left unmatched: 10. Germline-derived CDR1 and CDR2 are MGHRA and YSYEKL. The CDR3 totals 15 residues. CDR3 nucleotides: TGCGCCAGCGGACCCCAGGGGGCGGGGTACAATGAGCAGTTCTTC. Protein sequence: CASGPQGAGYNEQFF.

This chain connects TRBV2 to TRBJ2-5; a possible D gene is TRBD1 (6 bases). This CDR3 comprises 15 residues. In germline, CDR1 is SNHLY, CDR2 FYNNEI. V was trimmed by 4 bases and J by 1 base, leaving 13 bases between them. The CDR3 loop is CASSVPLGAQETQYF. The CDR3 DNA reads as TGTGCCAGCAGTGTCCCCCTGGGGGCCCAAGAGACCCAGTACTTC.

The rearrangement joins TRBV28 to TRBJ2-3; 12 nucleotides match TRBD2. Germline CDR1 is MDHEN and CDR2 is SYDVKM. CDR3 length: 17 residues. J gave up 8 bases and V 3 bases, and 12 bases lay outside the gene matches. This CDR3 reads CASSFYLAGGPTATQYF. In DNA form, the CDR3 reads TGTGCCAGCAGTTTTTATCTAGCGGGAGGGCCCACGGCTACGCAGTATTTT.

The J gene is TRBJ2-5, the V gene TRBV28, with D tentatively TRBD1 (6 bases). V was trimmed by 10 bases and J by 2 bases, leaving 14 bases between them. This CDR3 is 13 amino acids long. CDR1 MDHEN and CDR2 SYDVKM come from the germline V gene. The CDR3 spells CATSGTWQETQYF. In DNA form, the CDR3 reads TGTGCCACCTCCGGGACATGGCAAGAGACCCAGTACTTC.

The chain has TRBV7-2 and TRBJ2-4, with 9 bases fitting TRBD2. Germline loops: CDR1 SGHTA, CDR2 FQGNSA. The CDR3 contains 16 residues. V dropped 6 bases and J dropped 0; count of bases not matched to a gene: 6. CDR3 region: CASRRTSGLAKNIQYF. CDR3 sequence (DNA): TGTGCCAGCAGGCGCACTAGCGGGTTAGCCAAAAACATTCAGTACTTC. The whole variable domain, filled in from reference TRBV7-2 and TRBJ2-4, reads GAGVSQSPSNKVTEKGKDVELRCDPISGHTALYWYRQSLGQGLEFLIYFQGNSAPDKSGLPSDRFSAERTGGSVSTLTIQRTQQEDSAVYLCASRRTSGLAKNIQYFGAGTRLSVL.

This clone has just a few counts. The gene calls are TRBV7-2 and TRBJ2-7, with a tentative D call TRBD2 (6 bases). Germline-derived CDR1 and CDR2 are SGHTA and FQGNSA. This CDR3 spans 14 amino acids. With 3 bases removed from V and 0 bases from J, the gap between germline ends came to 9 bases. The CDR3 protein is CASSLGGNSYEQYF. The CDR3 DNA follows: TGTGCCAGCAGCTTGGGCGGGAACTCCTACGAGCAGTACTTC.